This TCR beta chain was sequenced during a study of shared clonotypes between healthy human individuals. Sequenced by immunoSEQ multiplex PCR; TCRdb stores in-frame clones only, minus some. The profile covers 2 million to 3 million clones, with over 85% appearing a single time and approximately 0.36% taken by the ten largest. V lost 4 bases, J lost 7 bases, and 17 bases lay in between. This CDR3 is 15 amino acids long. Germline lookup yields CDR1 SGHKS and CDR2 YYEKEE (reference sequence). This rearrangement joins TRBV5-5 to TRBJ2-2, with a weak D call TRBD2 (6 bases). The TCR originated in a man aged 18 to 29 in good health. Some clones in this sample may be carry-over from other donors' samples. Sequences were obtained from naive CD4+ T cells from PBMCs. Specified subset: CD45RA+ positively selected. CDR3 nucleotides: TGTGCCAGCAGCCCGGAGGGCCCTCGCGTCGGGGAGCTGTTTTTT. This gives the protein CASSPEGPRVGELFF.